This T cell receptor (beta chain) derives from a study of blood T cell repertoires in COVID-19. The authors' processing: The assay estimated nucleated cells by amplifying reference gene primers. This table comes from immunoSEQ multiplex PCR, and its TCRdb copy is limited to in-frame clones, with some not included. V and J calls plus clone size are reproduced from that table; the DNA served to infer D and trimming. The table has 50,000 to 80,000 clones, 88% seen once. Two consecutive negative NP/OP PCR tests, clearance, or resolved symptoms defined Cohort 3 recovery. This CDR3 is 14 amino acids long. V shed 7 bases and J 1 base; nucleotides not matched to a gene: 3. The germline gives CDR1 MNHEY, CDR2 SVGAGI.

The source material was PBMCs or T cells enriched from blood (not recorded which). The chain combines TRBV6-5 with TRBJ1-2; 10 bases line up with TRBD1. The receptor was isolated from a woman between 40 and 55 years old who had recovered from COVID-19. The CDR3 coding sequence is TGTGCCAGCACTCGGACAGGGGGTAACTATGGCTACACCTTC. Protein product: CASTRTGGNYGYTF.